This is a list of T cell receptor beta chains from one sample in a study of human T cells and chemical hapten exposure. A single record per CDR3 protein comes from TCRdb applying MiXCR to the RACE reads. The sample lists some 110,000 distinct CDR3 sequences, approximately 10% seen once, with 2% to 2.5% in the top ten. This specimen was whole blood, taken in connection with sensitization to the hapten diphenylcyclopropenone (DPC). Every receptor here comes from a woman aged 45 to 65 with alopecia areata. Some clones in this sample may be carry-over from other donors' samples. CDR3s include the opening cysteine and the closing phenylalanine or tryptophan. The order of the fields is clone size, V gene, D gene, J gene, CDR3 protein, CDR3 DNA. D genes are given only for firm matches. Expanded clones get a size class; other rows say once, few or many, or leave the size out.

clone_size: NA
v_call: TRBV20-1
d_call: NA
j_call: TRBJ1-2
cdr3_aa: CSARDGRDRGYTF
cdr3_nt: TGCAGTGCTAGAGACGGCAGAGACAGAGGCTACACCTTC

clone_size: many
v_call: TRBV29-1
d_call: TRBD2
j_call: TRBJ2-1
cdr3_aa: CSVGTSGEWSSYNEQFF
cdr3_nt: TGCAGCGTCGGGACTAGCGGGGAATGGAGCTCCTACAATGAGCAGTTCTTC

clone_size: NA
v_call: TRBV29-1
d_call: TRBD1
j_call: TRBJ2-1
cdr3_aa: CSVAATGGVRNEQFF
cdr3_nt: TGCAGCGTCGCCGCCACAGGGGGCGTCCGCAATGAGCAGTTCTTC

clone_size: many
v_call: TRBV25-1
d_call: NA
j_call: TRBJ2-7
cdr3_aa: CASSERSSYEQYF
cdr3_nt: TGTGCCAGCAGTGAGAGGAGCAGCTACGAGCAGTACTTC

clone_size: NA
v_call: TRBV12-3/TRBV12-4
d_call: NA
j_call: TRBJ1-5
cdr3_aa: CASSLGADQPQHF
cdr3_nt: TGTGCCAGCAGTTTGGGCGCAGATCAGCCCCAGCATTTT

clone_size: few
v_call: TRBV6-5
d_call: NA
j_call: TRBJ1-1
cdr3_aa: CACQTTPNTEAFF
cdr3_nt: TGTGCCTGTCAGACGACTCCGAACACTGAAGCTTTCTTT

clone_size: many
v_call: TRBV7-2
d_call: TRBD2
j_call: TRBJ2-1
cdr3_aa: CASSLVGLAGGSF
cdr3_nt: TGTGCCAGCAGCTTAGTAGGGCTAGCGGGAGGCAGCTTC

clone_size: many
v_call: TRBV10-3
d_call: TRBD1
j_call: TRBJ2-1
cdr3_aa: CAISSSGTGVGEQFF
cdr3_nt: TGTGCCATCAGTTCTTCCGGGACAGGGGTAGGTGAGCAGTTCTTC

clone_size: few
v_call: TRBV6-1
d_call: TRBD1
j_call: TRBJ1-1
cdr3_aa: CASTRDRLNTEAFF
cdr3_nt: TGTGCCAGCACCCGGGACAGGCTAAACACTGAAGCTTTCTTT

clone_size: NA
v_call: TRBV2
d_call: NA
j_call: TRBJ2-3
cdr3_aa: CASTLGRPPDTQYF
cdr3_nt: TGTGCCAGCACCCTTGGGCGGCCCCCAGATACGCAGTATTTT

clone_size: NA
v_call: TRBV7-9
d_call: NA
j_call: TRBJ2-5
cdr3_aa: CASSPWLAQEIQYF
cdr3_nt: TGTGCCAGCAGCCCCTGGTTAGCACAAGAGATCCAGTACTTC

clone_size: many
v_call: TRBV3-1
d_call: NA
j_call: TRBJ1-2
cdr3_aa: CASSQDEGQAYGYTF
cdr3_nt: TGTGCCAGCAGCCAAGACGAGGGGCAAGCCTATGGCTACACCTTC

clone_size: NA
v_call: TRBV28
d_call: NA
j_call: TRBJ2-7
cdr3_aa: CASSLRGGVTDEQYF
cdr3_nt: TGTGCCAGCAGTTTGAGGGGGGGAGTTACCGACGAGCAGTACTTC

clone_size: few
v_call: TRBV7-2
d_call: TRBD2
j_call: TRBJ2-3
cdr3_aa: CASSFLGGGTDTQYF
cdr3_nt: TGTGCCAGCAGCTTTTTGGGAGGGGGCACAGATACGCAGTATTTT

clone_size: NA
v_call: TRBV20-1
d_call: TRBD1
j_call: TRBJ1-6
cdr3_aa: CSASAGRGPYNSPLHF
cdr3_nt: TGCAGTGCTAGCGCAGGCAGGGGGCCCTATAATTCACCCCTCCACTTT

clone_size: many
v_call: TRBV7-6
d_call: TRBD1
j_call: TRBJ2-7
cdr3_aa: CASSSRDSSYEQYF
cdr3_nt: TGTGCCAGCAGCTCCCGGGACAGCTCCTACGAGCAGTACTTC

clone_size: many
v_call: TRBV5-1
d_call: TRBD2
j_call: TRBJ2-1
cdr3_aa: CASSPSGVSSYNEQFF
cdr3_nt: TGCGCCAGCAGTCCTAGCGGGGTGAGCTCCTACAATGAGCAGTTCTTC

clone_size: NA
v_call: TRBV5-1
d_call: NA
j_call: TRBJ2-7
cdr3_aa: CASSRTDSYEQYF
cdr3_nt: TGCGCCAGCTCTAGGACGGACTCCTACGAGCAGTACTTC

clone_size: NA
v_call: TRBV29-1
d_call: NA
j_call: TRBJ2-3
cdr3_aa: CSVERGPGSTDTQYF
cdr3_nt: TGCAGCGTTGAGCGGGGGCCGGGAAGCACAGATACGCAGTATTTT

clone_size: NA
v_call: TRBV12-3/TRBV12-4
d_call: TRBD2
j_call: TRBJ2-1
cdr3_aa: CASVAGGRSDEQFF
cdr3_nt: TGTGCCAGCGTGGCGGGAGGAAGGAGCGATGAGCAGTTCTTC

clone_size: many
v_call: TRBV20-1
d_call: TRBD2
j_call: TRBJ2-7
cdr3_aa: CSAGTSGPPEQYF
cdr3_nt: TGCAGTGCGGGAACTAGCGGGCCGCCCGAGCAGTACTTC

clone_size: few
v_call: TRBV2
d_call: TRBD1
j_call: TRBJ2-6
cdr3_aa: CASNLRDRVLSGANVLTF
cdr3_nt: TGTGCCAGCAATCTCCGGGACAGGGTCCTCTCTGGGGCCAACGTCCTGACTTTC

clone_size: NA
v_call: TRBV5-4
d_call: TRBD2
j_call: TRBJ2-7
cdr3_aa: CASSSGTSGGFYEQYF
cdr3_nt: TGTGCCAGCAGCTCTGGGACTAGCGGGGGATTCTACGAGCAGTACTTC

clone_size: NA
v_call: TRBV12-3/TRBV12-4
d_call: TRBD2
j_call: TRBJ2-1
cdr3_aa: CASRAGQVGGNEQFF
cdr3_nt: TGTGCCAGCAGGGCCGGACAAGTGGGGGGGAATGAGCAGTTCTTC

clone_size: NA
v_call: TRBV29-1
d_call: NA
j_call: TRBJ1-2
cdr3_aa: CSVPLGGDGYTF
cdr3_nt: TGCAGCGTGCCCTTGGGAGGCGATGGCTACACCTTC

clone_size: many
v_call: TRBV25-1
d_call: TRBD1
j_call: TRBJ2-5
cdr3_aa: CASSGTGGTETQYF
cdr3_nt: TGTGCCAGCAGTGGAACAGGGGGCACAGAGACCCAGTACTTC

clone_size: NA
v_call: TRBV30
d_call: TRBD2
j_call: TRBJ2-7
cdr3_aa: CAWSRLAYEQYF
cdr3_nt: TGTGCCTGGAGCAGACTAGCGTACGAGCAGTACTTC

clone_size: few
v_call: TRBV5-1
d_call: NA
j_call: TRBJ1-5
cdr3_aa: CASRPDYSNQPQHF
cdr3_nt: TGCGCCAGCAGACCAGATTATAGCAATCAGCCCCAGCATTTT

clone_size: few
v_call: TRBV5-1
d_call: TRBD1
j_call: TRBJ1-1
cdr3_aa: CASSRDSRPEAFF
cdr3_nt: TGCGCCAGCAGCCGGGACAGTCGACCTGAAGCTTTCTTT

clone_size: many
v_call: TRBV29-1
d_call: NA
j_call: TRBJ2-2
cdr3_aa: CSVRGTVNTGELFF
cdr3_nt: TGCAGCGTTAGAGGGACGGTGAACACCGGGGAGCTGTTTTTT

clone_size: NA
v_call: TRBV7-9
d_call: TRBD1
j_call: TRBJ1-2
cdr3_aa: CASSLATGGNYGYTF
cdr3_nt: TGTGCCAGCAGCTTAGCTACAGGGGGGAACTATGGCTACACCTTC

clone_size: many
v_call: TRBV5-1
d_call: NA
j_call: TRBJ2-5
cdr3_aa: CASSLRSAETQYF
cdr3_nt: TGCGCCAGCAGCTTGCGTTCGGCAGAGACCCAGTACTTC

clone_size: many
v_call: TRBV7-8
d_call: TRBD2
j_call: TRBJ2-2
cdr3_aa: CASSRLPAGPNTGELFF
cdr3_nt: TGTGCCAGCAGCCGTCTCCCAGCGGGACCCAACACCGGGGAGCTGTTTTTT

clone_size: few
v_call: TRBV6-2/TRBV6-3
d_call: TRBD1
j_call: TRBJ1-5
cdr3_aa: CASSWTGIRRPQHF
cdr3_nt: TGTGCCAGCAGTTGGACAGGGATAAGGAGGCCCCAGCATTTT

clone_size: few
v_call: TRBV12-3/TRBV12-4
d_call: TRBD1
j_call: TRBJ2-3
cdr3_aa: CASSFGGRGTDTQYF
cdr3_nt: TGTGCCAGCAGTTTCGGTGGCAGGGGGACAGATACGCAGTATTTT

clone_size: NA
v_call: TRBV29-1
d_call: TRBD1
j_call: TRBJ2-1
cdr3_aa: CSVAYRGNEQFF
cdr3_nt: TGCAGCGTTGCCTACAGGGGTAATGAGCAGTTCTTC

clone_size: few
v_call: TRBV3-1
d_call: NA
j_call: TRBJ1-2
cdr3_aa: CASSQRGHSNYGYTF
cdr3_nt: TGTGCCAGCAGCCAGAGAGGACATTCTAACTATGGCTACACCTTC

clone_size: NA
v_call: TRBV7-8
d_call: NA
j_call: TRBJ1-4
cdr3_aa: CASSLAVRGGQSREKLFF
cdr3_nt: TGTGCCAGCAGCTTAGCAGTCAGAGGTGGGCAGTCCAGGGAAAAACTGTTTTTT

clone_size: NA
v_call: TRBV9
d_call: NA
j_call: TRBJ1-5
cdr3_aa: CASSVGGSGNQPQHF
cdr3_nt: TGTGCCAGCAGCGTAGGGGGTTCGGGGAATCAGCCCCAGCATTTT

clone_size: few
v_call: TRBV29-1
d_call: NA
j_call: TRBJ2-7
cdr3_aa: CSVGRGADEQYF
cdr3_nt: TGCAGTGTAGGCAGGGGAGCCGACGAGCAGTACTTC

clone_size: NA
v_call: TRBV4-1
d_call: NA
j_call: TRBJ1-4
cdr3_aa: CASSQVGGPTNEKLFF
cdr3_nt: TGCGCCAGCAGCCAAGTGGGGGGGCCAACTAATGAAAAACTGTTTTTT

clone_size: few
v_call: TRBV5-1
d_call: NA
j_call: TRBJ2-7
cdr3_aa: CASSLEPTYEQYF
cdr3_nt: TGCGCCAGCAGCTTGGAGCCCACCTACGAGCAGTACTTC

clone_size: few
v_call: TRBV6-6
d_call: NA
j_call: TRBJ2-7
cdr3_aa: CASSPQGTVEQYF
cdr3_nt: TGTGCCAGCAGTCCTCAGGGTACGGTCGAGCAGTACTTC

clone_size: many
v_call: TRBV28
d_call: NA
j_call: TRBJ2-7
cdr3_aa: CASSLSGSSYEQYF
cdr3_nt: TGTGCCAGCAGTTTGTCAGGGTCCTCCTACGAGCAGTACTTC

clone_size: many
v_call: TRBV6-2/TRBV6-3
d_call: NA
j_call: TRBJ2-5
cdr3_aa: CASSSRSGELFREYF
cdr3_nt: TGTGCCAGCAGTTCACGCTCGGGAGAGCTTTTTCGTGAGTACTTC